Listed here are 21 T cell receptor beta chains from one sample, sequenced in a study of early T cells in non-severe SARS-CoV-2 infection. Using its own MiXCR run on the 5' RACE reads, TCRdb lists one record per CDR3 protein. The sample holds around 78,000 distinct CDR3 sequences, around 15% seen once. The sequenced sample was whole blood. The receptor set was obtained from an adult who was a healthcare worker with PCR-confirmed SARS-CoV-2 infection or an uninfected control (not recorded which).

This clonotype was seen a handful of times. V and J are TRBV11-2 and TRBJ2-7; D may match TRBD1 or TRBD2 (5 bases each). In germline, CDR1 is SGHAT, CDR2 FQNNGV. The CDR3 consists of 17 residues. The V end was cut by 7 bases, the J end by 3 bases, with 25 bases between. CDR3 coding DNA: TGTGCCAGCACCTCTACCCGGGGCAGTCTGGGGGACTACGAGCAGTACTTC. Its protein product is CASTSTRGSLGDYEQYF.

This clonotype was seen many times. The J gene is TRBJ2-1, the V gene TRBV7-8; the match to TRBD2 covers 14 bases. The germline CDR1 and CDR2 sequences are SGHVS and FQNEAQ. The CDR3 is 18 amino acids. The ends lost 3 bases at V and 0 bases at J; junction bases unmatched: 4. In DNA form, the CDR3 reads TGTGCCAGCAGCTTCGGACTAGCGGGGGGCAGCTCCTACAATGAGCAGTTCTTC. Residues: CASSFGLAGGSSYNEQFF.

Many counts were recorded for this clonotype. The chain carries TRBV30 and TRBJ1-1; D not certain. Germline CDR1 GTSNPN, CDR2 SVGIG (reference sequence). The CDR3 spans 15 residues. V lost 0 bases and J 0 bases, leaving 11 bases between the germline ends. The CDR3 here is CAWSVLGPMNTEAFF. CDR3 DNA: TGTGCCTGGAGTGTACTCGGGCCGATGAACACTGAAGCTTTCTTT. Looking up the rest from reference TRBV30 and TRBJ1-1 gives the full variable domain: SQTIHQWPATLVQPVGSPLSLECTVEGTSNPNLYWYRQAAGRGLQLLFYSVGIGQISSEVPQNLSASRPQDRQFILSSKKLLLSDSGFYLCAWSVLGPMNTEAFFGQGTRLTVV.

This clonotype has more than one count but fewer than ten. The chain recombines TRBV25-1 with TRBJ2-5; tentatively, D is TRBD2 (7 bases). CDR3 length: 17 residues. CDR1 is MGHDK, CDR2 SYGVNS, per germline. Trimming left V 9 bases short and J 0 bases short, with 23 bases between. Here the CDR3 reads CARRTLGGAHDQETQYF. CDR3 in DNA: TGTGCCAGGAGGACTTTAGGGGGGGCGCATGACCAAGAGACCCAGTACTTC.

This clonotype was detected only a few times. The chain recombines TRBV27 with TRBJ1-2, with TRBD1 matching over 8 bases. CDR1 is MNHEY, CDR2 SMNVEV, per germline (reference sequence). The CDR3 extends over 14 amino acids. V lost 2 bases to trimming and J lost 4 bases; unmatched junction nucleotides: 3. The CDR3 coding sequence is TGTGCCAGCAGTTTACTCGGACAGGGCTATGGCTACACCTTC. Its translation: CASSLLGQGYGYTF.

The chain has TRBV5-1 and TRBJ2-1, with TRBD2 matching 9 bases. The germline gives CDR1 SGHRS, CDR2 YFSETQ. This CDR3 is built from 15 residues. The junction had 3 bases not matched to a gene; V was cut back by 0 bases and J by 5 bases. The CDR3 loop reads CASSLGSGSHNEQFF. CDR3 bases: TGCGCCAGCAGCTTGGGTAGCGGGAGTCACAATGAGCAGTTCTTC.

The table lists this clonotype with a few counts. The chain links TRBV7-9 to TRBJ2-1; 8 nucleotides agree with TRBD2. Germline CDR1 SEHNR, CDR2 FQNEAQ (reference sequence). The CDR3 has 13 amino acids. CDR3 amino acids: CAGREASGGEQFF. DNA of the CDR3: TGTGCGGGACGGGAGGCCAGCGGGGGCGAGCAGTTCTTC.

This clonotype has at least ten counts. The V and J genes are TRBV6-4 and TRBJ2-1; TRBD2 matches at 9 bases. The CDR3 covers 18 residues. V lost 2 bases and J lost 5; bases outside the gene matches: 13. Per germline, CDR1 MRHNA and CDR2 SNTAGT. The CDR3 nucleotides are TGTGCCAGCAGTGACGCAGGCTCCGTGGCGGGGGGGAACAATGAGCAGTTCTTC. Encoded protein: CASSDAGSVAGGNNEQFF.

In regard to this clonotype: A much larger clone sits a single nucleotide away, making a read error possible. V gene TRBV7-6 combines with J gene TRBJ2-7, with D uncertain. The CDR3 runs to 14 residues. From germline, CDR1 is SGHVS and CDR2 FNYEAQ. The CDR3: CTSSLGPSSYEQYF. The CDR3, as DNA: TGTACCAGCAGCTTAGGGCCCAGCTCCTACGAGCAGTACTTC. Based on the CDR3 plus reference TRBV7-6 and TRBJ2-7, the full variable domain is GAGVSQSPRYKVTKRGQDVALRCDPISGHVSLYWYRQALGQGPEFLTYFNYEAQQDKSGLPNDRFSAERPEGSISTLTIQRTEQRDSAMYRCTSSLGPSSYEQYFGPGTRLTVT.

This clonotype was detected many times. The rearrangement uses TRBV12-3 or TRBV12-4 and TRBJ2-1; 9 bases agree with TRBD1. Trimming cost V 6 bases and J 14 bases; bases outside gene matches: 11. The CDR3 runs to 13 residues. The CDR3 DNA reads TGTGCCAGCAGCCAGGGGACAGGGAACTGGGAGTTCTTC. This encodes CASSQGTGNWEFF.

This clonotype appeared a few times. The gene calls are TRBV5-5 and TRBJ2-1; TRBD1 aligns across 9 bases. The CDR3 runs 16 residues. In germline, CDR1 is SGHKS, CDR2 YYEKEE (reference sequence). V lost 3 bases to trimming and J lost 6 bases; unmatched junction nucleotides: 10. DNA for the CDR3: TGTGCCAGCAGCTCACCCGGGACAGGGCTCACCAATGAGCAGTTCTTC. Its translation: CASSSPGTGLTNEQFF. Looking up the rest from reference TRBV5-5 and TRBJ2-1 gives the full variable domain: DAGVTQSPTHLIKTRGQQVTLRCSPISGHKSVSWYQQVLGQGPQFIFQYYEKEERGRGNFPDRFSARQFPNYSSELNVNALLLGDSALYLCASSSPGTGLTNEQFFGPGTRLTVL.

For the CDR3, the DNA is TGTGCCAGCAGCCAAGTGGGGGGCTACGAGCAGTACTTC. Encoded protein: CASSQVGGYEQYF. This sequence joins TRBV14 and TRBJ2-7; D possibly corresponds to TRBD2 (6 bases). V was cut by 1 base and J by 3 bases, with 7 bases left in between. There are 13 residues in the CDR3. Germline V gene data show CDR1 as SGHDN and CDR2 as FVKESK.

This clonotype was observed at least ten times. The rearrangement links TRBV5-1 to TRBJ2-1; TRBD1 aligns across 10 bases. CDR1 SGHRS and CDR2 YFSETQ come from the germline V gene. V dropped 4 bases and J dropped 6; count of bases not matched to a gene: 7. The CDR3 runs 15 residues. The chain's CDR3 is CASSPTGTGVNEQFF. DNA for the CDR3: TGCGCCAGCAGCCCTACCGGGACAGGGGTCAATGAGCAGTTCTTC.

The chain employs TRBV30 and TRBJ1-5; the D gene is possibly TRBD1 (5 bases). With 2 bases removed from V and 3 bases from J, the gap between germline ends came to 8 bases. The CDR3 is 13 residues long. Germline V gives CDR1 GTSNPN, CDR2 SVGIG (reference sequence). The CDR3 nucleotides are TGTGCCTGGAGTCGACAGAACAATCAGCCCCAGCATTTT. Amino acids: CAWSRQNNQPQHF.

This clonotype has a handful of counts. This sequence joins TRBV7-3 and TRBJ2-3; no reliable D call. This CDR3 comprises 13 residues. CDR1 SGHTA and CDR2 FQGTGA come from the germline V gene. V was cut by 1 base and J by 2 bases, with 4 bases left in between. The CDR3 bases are TGTGCCAGCAGCTTAATTTCCACAGATACGCAGTATTTT. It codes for CASSLISTDTQYF.

The CDR3 is CASSVSTSNTGELFF. The CDR3 nucleotides read TGTGCCAGCAGCGTCTCCACCAGCAACACCGGGGAGCTGTTTTTT. V and J are TRBV9 and TRBJ2-2, with D hard to call. Germline V gene sequence: CDR1 SGDLS, CDR2 YYNGEE. CDR3 length: 15 amino acids. V was trimmed by 2 bases and J by 2 bases, leaving 10 bases between them.

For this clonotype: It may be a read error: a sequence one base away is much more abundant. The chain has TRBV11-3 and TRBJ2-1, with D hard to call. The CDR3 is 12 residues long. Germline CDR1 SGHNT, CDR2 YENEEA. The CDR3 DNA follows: TGTGCCAGCAGCTTAGATTCGCATGAGCGGTTCTTC. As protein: CASSLDSHERFF.

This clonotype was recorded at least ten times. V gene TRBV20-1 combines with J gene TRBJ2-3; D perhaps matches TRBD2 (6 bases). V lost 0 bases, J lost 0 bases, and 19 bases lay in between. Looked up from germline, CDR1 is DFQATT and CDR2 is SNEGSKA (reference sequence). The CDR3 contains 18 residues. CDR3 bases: TGCAGTGCTAGAGATCAGGTGCGGGGCGGCGGGAGCACAGATACGCAGTATTTT. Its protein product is CSARDQVRGGGSTDTQYF.

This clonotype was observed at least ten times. The chain's CDR3 is CASSAVQEYSPLHF. The CDR3 DNA reads as TGTGCCAGCAGCGCCGTGCAGGAGTATTCACCCCTCCACTTT. The rearrangement joins TRBV5-6 to TRBJ1-6; D gene unclear. This CDR3 comprises 14 residues. CDR1 SGHDT and CDR2 YYEEEE come from the germline V gene. Trimming shortened V by 4 bases and J by 8 bases, and 13 bases separated the two germline ends.

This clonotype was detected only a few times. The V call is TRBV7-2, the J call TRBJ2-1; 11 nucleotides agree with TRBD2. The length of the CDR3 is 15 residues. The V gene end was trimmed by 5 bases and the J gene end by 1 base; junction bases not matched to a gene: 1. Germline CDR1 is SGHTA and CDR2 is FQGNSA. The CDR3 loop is CASSPSGGSYNEQFF. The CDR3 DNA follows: TGTGCCAGCAGCCCTAGCGGGGGGTCCTACAATGAGCAGTTCTTC.

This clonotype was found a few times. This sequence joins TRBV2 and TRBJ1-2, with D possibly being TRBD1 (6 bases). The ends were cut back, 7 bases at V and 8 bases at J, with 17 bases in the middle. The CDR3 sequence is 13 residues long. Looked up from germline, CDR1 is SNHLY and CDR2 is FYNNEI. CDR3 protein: CASKLTGPNGYTF. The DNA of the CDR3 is TGTGCCAGCAAACTTACAGGGCCCAACGGCTACACCTTC.